This TCR beta chain comes out of a study of shared clonotypes between healthy human individuals. In germline, CDR1 is LGHNA, CDR2 YNFKEQ. The CDR3 has 16 residues. Trimming pared 1 base from V and 4 bases from J, leaving 16 bases between. As processed by the authors: For the immunoSEQ data, sequences were junction-only without quality scores, so filtering differed. TCRdb keeps only in-frame clones here, not all; method: immunoSEQ multiplex PCR. Clone size and V and J calls were adopted from that table, with D and trimming inferred from the DNA. The sample lists around 1.1 million clones, 75% to 85% seen once, with roughly 0.62% in the top ten. Notes on the study in general: It was observed that about 5% of naive CD4 clonotypes were shared across a few donors. The low donor count limited represented genetic and exposure-history diversity.

This clone came up once. Its antigen is as yet unknown. Input material: memory CD4+ T cells from PBMCs. Subset of the sample: CD45RA-negative fraction. The TCR comes from a man aged 18 to 30 in good health. Some clones in this sample may be carry-over from other donors' samples. V and J are TRBV4-2 and TRBJ1-2; weak D call: TRBD1 (5 bases). The CDR3 spells CASSQGQHQIPYGYTF. The CDR3 bases are TGTGCCAGCAGCCAAGGACAGCACCAAATTCCCTATGGCTACACCTTC.